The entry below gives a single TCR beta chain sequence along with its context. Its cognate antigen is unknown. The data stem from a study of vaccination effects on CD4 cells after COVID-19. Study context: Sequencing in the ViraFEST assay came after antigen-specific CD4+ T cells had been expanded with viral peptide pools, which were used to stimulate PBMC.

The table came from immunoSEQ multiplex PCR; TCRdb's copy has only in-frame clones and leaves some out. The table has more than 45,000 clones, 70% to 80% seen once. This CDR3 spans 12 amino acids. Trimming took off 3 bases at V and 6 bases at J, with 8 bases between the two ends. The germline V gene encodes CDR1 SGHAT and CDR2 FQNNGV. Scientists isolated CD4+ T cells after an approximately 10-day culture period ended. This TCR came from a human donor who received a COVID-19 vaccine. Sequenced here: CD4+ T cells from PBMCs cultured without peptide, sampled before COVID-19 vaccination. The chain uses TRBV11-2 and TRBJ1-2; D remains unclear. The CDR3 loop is CASSFEENGYTF. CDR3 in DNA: TGTGCCAGCAGCTTCGAGGAGAATGGCTACACCTTC.